This T cell receptor (beta chain) was identified during a study of T cell repertoires in cytomegalovirus infection. Overall study context: Use of recently identified HLA-C-restricted and well-studied HLA-B-restricted CMV epitopes was part of the study.

A few counts support this clonotype. Its antigen is still unknown. TCRdb reanalysed the reads using MiXCR and keeps one entry per CDR3 protein. The table has 450,000 to 600,000 distinct CDR3 sequences, more than 40% seen once. Trimming stripped 4 bases from V and 4 bases from J, with 10 bases between. The CDR3 length is 13 residues. The germline V gene encodes CDR1 MGHRA and CDR2 YSYEKL. Source: cultured PBMCs, taken from culture after CMV antigen stimulation. The origin of this receptor is a human donor in good health (CMV status not recorded). Some clones in this sample may be carry-over from other donors' samples. V and J are TRBV4-1 and TRBJ1-2; D gene uncertain. In DNA form, the CDR3 reads TGCGCCAGCAGCCCTTCCGTCGGCTATGGCTACACCTTC. Residues: CASSPSVGYGYTF.